One sample yielded the 8 T cell receptor beta chains listed below, sequenced in a study of regulatory T cells in long-lasting Graves disease. Investigators prepared the TCR beta libraries by applying iRepertoire HTBI primers and Arm-PCR of CDR3 regions. TCRdb passed the multiplex PCR reads through MiXCR, listing each CDR3 protein once. The data contain 400,000 to 650,000 distinct CDR3 sequences, 15% to 20% of them singletons. Described time point: newly diagnosed GD, antithyroid drugs for less than 3 months. TCR sequences were obtained from RNA taken from PBMCs. These data also featured in a second study, about T cells in Graves' hyperthyroidism and ophthalmopathy.

Material: peripheral blood mononuclear cells (PBMCs), obtained at new diagnosis, from a patient treated with antithyroid drugs. The source is a woman aged 35-65 years with Graves disease.

The table lists this clonotype with a few counts. The DNA for the CDR3 is TGTGCCATCAAGGAGGGCCTTGTGTACAATGAGCAGTTCTTC. Amino acids: CAIKEGLVYNEQFF. V and J are TRBV10-3 and TRBJ2-1, with D perhaps TRBD2 (6 bases). CDR3 size: 14 residues. CDR1 is ENHRY and CDR2 is SYGVKD in the germline V gene. The ends were cut back, 7 bases at V and 4 bases at J, with 14 bases in the middle.

The chain is built from TRBV9 and TRBJ2-2; D gene uncertain. V lost 2 bases to trimming and J lost 7 bases, with 9 bases between them. The V gene's germline CDR1 is SGDLS and CDR2 YYNGEE. This CDR3 has 13 residues. CDR3 DNA sequence: TGTGCCAGCAGCGTGAGACCTGGCGGGGAGCTGTTTTTT. It is translated as CASSVRPGGELFF.

This clonotype was detected a few times. The V and J genes are TRBV6-1 and TRBJ1-1; D might be TRBD1 (5 bases). Germline CDR1 is MNHNS and CDR2 is SASEGT. The CDR3 runs 14 residues. V shed 8 bases and J shed 6 bases, with 19 bases lying between them. CDR3 region: CASWERGGRAEAFF. The CDR3 nucleotides read TGTGCCAGCTGGGAGCGCGGGGGTCGGGCTGAAGCTTTCTTT.

This clonotype was seen a few times. The chain recombines TRBV5-4 with TRBJ1-4, with D unclear. Trimming took 9 bases from V and 0 from J, leaving 9 bases between them. Germline V gene lookup returns CDR1 SGHNT and CDR2 YYREEE (reference sequence). CDR3 size: 13 residues. CDR3 region: CAIRNATNEKLFF. CDR3 in DNA: TGTGCCATCCGAAATGCAACTAATGAAAAACTGTTTTTT.

This clonotype was picked up a small number of times. The CDR3 here is CASSQALDTEAFF. The CDR3 bases are TGCGCCAGCAGCCAAGCTCTTGACACTGAAGCTTTCTTT. The chain joins TRBV4-1 to TRBJ1-1, with D hard to call. This CDR3 region has 13 residues. Germline CDR1 and CDR2: MGHRA and YSYEKL. V was clipped by 1 base and J by 3 bases, with 6 bases between them.

In its sample, this clonotype was seen a few times. The rearrangement links TRBV12-3 or TRBV12-4 to TRBJ1-2; 7 nucleotides match TRBD1. The CDR3 totals 14 residues. The ends lost 6 bases at V and 8 bases at J; junction bases unmatched: 12. CDR3 nucleotide sequence: TGTGCCAGCAGCCCTCTCGACAGGGCGGAAGGCTACACCTTC. This gives the protein CASSPLDRAEGYTF.

This clonotype was found many times. The chain carries TRBV27 and TRBJ1-1; D is possibly TRBD1 (6 bases). CDR1 and CDR2 from the germline V gene are MNHEY and SMNVEV (reference sequence). This CDR3 comprises 15 residues. V lost 3 bases and J lost 4, with 15 bases in between. DNA of the CDR3: TGTGCCAGCAGTTTCCTACAGGGAGTAATCACTGAAGCTTTCTTT. Protein sequence: CASSFLQGVITEAFF.

This sequence joins TRBV5-1 and TRBJ2-5; 9 positions match TRBD1. Germline-derived CDR1 and CDR2 are SGHRS and YFSETQ. The CDR3 sequence is 15 residues long. The J segment lost 5 bases and the V segment lost 4 bases, leaving 9 bases of the junction unmatched. For the CDR3, the DNA is TGCGCCAGCAGCCCCGGGACAGGGTTGGGGGAGACCCAGTACTTC. Encoded protein: CASSPGTGLGETQYF.